This T cell receptor (beta chain) was recovered during a study of shared clonotypes between healthy human individuals. The study's findings and limits: Naive CD4 clonotypes overlapped across several donors at approximately 5%.

This table comes from immunoSEQ multiplex PCR, and its TCRdb copy is limited to in-frame clones, with some not included. The repertoire includes millions of clones, more than 85% of them detected once, and roughly 0.36% sits in the top ten. Turning to this clone: Its antigen remains unidentified.

CDR1 and CDR2 (germline): LNHNV, YYDKDF (reference sequence). CDR3 size: 15 residues. V lost 3 bases and J 3 bases, leaving 11 bases between the germline ends. The V gene is TRBV15, the J gene TRBJ1-4, with D possibly being TRBD1 (6 bases). This clonotype was sampled from a man between 18 and 35 years old in good health. Some clones in this sample may be carry-over from other donors' samples. Sequencing used naive CD4+ T cells from PBMCs. Indicated subset: CD45RA+ positively selected. CDR3 region: CATSRGGGPNEKLFF. The CDR3 DNA reads as TGTGCCACCAGCAGGGGAGGGGGACCTAATGAAAAACTGTTTTTT.